The rows below give T cell receptor beta chains drawn from one sample of a study of siplizumab effects on memory and regulatory T cells. The table came from immunoSEQ multiplex PCR; TCRdb's copy has only in-frame clones and leaves some out. The sample includes approximately 110,000 clones, about 92% seen only once; the top ten take 0.32%. The sample consisted of CD4+ T cells sorted from blood. The receptors were sampled from a human donor in good health. CDR3s include the opening cysteine and the closing phenylalanine or tryptophan.

v_call	j_call	cdr3_aa
TRBV30	TRBJ1-2	CAWSGTGFNYGYTF
TRBV4-3	TRBJ2-3	CASSSGPSGSFGTDTQYF
TRBV6-5	TRBJ2-7	CASSYTTGGEQYF
TRBV7-8	TRBJ1-5	CASSLVPGGRGQSQPQHF
TRBV7-4	TRBJ2-7	CASSLAFRSYEQYF
TRBV14	TRBJ2-1	CASSHLATSRYNEQFF
TRBV4-1	TRBJ2-4	CASSQGLAGGERENIQYF
TRBV10-2	TRBJ1-5	CASSETHGAPQHF
TRBV7-2	TRBJ1-1	CASSARQGVTEAFF
TRBV5-1	TRBJ2-7	CASSLLGPGRTYEQYF
TRBV4-1	TRBJ1-6	CASSQASADNSPLHF
TRBV30	TRBJ1-5	CAWSSGGGNQPQHF
TRBV7-3	TRBJ2-1	CASSTGTGFYNEQFF
TRBV4-2	TRBJ1-1	CASSQVGNTEAFF
TRBV30	TRBJ1-1	CAWRGVVEAFF
TRBV5-1	TRBJ1-1	CASRSTGGLYTEAFF
TRBV7-8	TRBJ2-2	CASSTRLAGGIGGELFF
TRBV19	TRBJ1-1	CASSIRQAPGANTEAFF
TRBV5-4	TRBJ1-1	CASSPPGPSGWADTEAFF
TRBV29-1	TRBJ2-7	CSVGNSYEQYF
TRBV5-4	TRBJ1-4	CASSFGTNEKLFF
TRBV19	TRBJ2-5	CASRMTGGGETQYF
TRBV5-1	-	CASSFFGSMAYEQYF
TRBV4-1	TRBJ2-3	CASSQGTGGTDTQYF
TRBV19	TRBJ1-5	CASSTRQGPLPQHF
TRBV21-1	TRBJ2-3	CASSKGGGREPVTDTQYF
TRBV5-4	TRBJ1-1	CASRLDRDTEAFF
TRBV4-3	TRBJ1-2	CASSQDTEGGYTF
TRBV15	TRBJ2-3	CATSALAGVFADTQYF
TRBV5-6	TRBJ2-5	CASRNTVAGGPSGETQYF
TRBV12-5	TRBJ1-1	CASGYRKVNTEAFF
TRBV19	TRBJ1-5	CASSGRTGGYSNQPQHF
TRBV2	TRBJ1-3	CASSEGRSSGNTIYF
TRBV6-6	TRBJ1-5	CASSYAGQVGNQPQHF
TRBV5-1	TRBJ2-5	CASSPPNSQETQYF
TRBV9	TRBJ2-3	CASSVGPSSADTQYF
TRBV11-3	TRBJ2-1	CASSLVGSGGSEQFF
TRBV6-6	TRBJ2-1	CASSRELGNEQFF
TRBV2	TRBJ2-3	CASRWGPTDTQYF
TRBV5-1	TRBJ2-3	CASTKLTGRDTQYF
TRBV7-3	TRBJ2-1	CASSSQRALAGVYNEQFF
TRBV5-5	TRBJ1-5	CASSLGQGRVDQPQHF